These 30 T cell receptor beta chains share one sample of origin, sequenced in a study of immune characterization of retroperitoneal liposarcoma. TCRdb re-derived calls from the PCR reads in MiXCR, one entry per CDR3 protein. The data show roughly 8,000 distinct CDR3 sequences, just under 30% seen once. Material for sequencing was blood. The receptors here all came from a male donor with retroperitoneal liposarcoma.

The CDR3 sequence is CASSLGDRGRGDEQFF. The CDR3 DNA reads as TGTGCCAGCAGCTTGGGGGACAGGGGGCGAGGGGATGAGCAGTTCTTC. The J gene is TRBJ2-1, the V gene TRBV5-6; 12 positions agree with TRBD1. In germline, CDR1 is SGHDT, CDR2 YYEEEE. The CDR3 consists of 16 residues. Trimming took 0 bases from V and 8 from J; bases not matched to a gene: 6.

The CDR3 loop reads CASSEARSKRMNEKLFF. The CDR3 nucleotides are TGTGCCAGCAGTGAAGCCCGATCTAAGAGGATGAATGAAAAACTGTTTTTT. V and J are TRBV6-1 and TRBJ1-4; no clear D. In germline, CDR1 is MNHNS, CDR2 SASEGT. Trimming took 0 bases from V and 5 from J, leaving 16 bases between them. This CDR3 region has 17 residues.

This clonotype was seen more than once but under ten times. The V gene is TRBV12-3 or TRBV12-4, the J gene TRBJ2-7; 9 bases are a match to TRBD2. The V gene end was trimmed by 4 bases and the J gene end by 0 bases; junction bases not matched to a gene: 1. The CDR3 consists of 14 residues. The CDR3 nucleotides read TGTGCCAGCAGTTCTAGCGGGACCTCCTACGAGCAGTACTTC. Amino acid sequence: CASSSSGTSYEQYF.

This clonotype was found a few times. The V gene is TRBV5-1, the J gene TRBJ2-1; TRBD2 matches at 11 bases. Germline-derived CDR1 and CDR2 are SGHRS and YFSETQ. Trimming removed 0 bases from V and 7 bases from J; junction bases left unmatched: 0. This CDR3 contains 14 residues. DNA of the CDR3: TGCGCCAGCAGCTTGGGACTAGCGGGAAATGAGCAGTTCTTC. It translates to CASSLGLAGNEQFF.

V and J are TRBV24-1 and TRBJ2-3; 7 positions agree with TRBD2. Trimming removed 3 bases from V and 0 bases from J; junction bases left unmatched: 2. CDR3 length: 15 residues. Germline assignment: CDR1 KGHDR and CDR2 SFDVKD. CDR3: CATSDAGASTDTQYF. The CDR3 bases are TGTGCCACCAGTGATGCGGGAGCTAGCACAGATACGCAGTATTTT.

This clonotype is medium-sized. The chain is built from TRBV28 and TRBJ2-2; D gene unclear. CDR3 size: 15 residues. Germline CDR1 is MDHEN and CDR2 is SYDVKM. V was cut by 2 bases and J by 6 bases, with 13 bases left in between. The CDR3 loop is CASSLNRLWPGELFF. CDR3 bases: TGTGCCAGCAGTTTAAATAGACTTTGGCCCGGGGAGCTGTTTTTT.

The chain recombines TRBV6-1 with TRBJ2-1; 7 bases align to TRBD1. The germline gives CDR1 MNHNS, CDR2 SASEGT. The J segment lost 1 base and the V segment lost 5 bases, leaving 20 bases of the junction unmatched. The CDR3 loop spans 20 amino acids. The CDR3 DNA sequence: TGTGCCAGCAGTTACCGGGACAGAAGACAGAAACTGATATCCTACAATGAGCAGTTCTTC. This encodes CASSYRDRRQKLISYNEQFF.

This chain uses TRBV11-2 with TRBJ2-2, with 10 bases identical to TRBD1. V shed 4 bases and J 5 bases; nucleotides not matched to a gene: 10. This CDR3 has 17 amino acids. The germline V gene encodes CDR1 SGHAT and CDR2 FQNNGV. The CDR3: CASSSPRQGARTGELFF. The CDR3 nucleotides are TGTGCCAGCAGCTCCCCTCGACAGGGGGCGAGGACCGGGGAGCTGTTTTTT.

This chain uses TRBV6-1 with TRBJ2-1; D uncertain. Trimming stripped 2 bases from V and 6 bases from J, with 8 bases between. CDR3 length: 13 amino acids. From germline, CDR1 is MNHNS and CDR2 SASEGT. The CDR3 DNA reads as TGTGCCAGCAGTGAACCCCCTGGCAATGAGCAGTTCTTC. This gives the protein CASSEPPGNEQFF.

Written as DNA, the CDR3 is TGTGCCAGCAGCTTAACAGGGACTAGCGGGGGCAATGAGCAGTTCTTC. Translating gives CASSLTGTSGGNEQFF. The gene calls are TRBV7-3 and TRBJ2-1; TRBD2 aligns across 14 bases. The CDR3 covers 16 residues. Germline V gene data show CDR1 as SGHTA and CDR2 as FQGTGA. The V gene end was trimmed by 0 bases and the J gene end by 6 bases; junction bases not matched to a gene: 1.

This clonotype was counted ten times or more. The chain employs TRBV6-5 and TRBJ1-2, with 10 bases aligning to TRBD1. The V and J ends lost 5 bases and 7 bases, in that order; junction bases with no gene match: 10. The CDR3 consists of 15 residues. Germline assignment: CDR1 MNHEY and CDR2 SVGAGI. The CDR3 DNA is TGTGCCAGCAGTAAACGGGGGACAGGGGTGACTGGCTACACCTTC. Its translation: CASSKRGTGVTGYTF.

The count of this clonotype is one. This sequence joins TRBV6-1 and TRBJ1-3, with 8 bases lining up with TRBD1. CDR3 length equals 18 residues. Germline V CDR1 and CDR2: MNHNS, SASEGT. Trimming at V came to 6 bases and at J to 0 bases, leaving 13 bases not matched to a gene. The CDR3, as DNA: TGTGCCAGCAGGCTGGCGGCCGGACAGGGTTACTCTGGAAACACCATATATTTT. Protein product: CASRLAAGQGYSGNTIYF.

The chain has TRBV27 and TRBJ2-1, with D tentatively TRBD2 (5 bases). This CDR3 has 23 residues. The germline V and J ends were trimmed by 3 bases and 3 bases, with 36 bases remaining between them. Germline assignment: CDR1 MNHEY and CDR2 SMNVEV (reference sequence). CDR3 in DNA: TGTGCCAGCAGTTTTCTGTCGGTTCGAGGACCCAGAACTAACCTTGGAGGCTACAATGAGCAGTTCTTC. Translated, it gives CASSFLSVRGPRTNLGGYNEQFF.

CDR3 amino acids: CASREGEGGARTDTQYF. The CDR3 DNA reads as TGTGCCAGCAGAGAGGGAGAGGGGGGGGCCCGCACAGATACGCAGTATTTT. The chain is built from TRBV6-1 and TRBJ2-3, with D tentatively TRBD2 (7 bases). The germline gives CDR1 MNHNS, CDR2 SASEGT. The CDR3 is 17 residues long. Trimming shortened V by 6 bases and J by 1 base, and 20 bases separated the two germline ends.

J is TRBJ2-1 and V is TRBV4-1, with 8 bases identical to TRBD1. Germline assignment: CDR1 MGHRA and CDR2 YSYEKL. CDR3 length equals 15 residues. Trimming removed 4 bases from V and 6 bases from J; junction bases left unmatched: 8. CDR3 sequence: CASSLQGQEFNEQFF. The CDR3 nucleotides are TGCGCCAGCAGCCTACAGGGACAGGAGTTCAATGAGCAGTTCTTC.

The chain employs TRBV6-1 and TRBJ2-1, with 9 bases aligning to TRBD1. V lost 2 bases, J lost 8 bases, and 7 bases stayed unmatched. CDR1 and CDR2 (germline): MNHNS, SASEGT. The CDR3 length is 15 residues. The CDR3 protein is CASSERGQGVDEQFF. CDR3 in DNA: TGTGCCAGCAGTGAAAGGGGACAGGGTGTCGATGAGCAGTTCTTC.

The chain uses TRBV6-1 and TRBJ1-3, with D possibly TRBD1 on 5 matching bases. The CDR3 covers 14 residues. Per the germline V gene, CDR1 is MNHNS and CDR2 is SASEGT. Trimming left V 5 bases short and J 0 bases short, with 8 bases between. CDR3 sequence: CASSRDYSGNTIYF. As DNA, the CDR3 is TGTGCCAGCAGTCGGGACTACTCTGGAAACACCATATATTTT.

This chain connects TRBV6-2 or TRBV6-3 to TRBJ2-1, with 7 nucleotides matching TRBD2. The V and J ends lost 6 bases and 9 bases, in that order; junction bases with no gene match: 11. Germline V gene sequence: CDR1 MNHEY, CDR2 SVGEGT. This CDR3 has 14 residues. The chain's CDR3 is CASSLTAGVSEQFF. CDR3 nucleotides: TGTGCCAGCAGCCTAACTGCGGGAGTCTCTGAGCAGTTCTTC.

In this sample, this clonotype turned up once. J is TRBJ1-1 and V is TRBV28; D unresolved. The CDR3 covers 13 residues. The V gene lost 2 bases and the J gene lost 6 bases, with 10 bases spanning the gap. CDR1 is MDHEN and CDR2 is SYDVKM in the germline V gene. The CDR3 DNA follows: TGTGCCAGCAGTTTACTGGAGGCAGCTGAAGCTTTCTTT. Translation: CASSLLEAAEAFF.

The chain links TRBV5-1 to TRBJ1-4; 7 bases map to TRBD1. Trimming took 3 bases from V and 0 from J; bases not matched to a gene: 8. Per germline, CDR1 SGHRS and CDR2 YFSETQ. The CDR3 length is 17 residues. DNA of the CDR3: TGCGCCAGCAGCTGGGGGGGACAGTCTGCAACTAATGAAAAACTGTTTTTT. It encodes CASSWGGQSATNEKLFF.

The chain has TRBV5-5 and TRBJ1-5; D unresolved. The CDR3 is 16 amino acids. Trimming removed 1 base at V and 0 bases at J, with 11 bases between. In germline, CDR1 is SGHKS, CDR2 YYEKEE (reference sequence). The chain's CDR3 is CASSLIPFYSNQPQHF. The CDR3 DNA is TGTGCCAGCAGCTTGATACCCTTCTATAGCAATCAGCCCCAGCATTTT.

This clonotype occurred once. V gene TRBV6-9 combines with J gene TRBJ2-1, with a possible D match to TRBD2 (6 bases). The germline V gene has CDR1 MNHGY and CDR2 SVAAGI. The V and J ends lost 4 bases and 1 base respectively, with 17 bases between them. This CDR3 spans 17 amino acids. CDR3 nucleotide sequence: TGTGCCAGCAGTTTAGGTGGGAGGAAGGGGTCCTACAATGAGCAGTTCTTC. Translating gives CASSLGGRKGSYNEQFF.

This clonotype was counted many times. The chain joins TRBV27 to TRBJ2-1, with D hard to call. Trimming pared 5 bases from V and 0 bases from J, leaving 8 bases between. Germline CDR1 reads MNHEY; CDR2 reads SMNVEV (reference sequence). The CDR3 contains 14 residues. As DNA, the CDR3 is TGTGCCAGCAGTCACGATAGCTCCTACAATGAGCAGTTCTTC. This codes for CASSHDSSYNEQFF.

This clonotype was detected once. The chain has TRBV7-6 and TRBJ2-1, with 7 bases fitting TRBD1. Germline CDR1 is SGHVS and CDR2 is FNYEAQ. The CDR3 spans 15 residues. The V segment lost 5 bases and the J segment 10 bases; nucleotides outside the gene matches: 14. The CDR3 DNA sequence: TGTGCCAGCAGCGTAGGGGGTGTAGGGGGCTACGAGCAGTTCTTC. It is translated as CASSVGGVGGYEQFF. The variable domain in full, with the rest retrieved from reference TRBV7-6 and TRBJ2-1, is GAGVSQSPRYKVTKRGQDVALRCDPISGHVSLYWYRQALGQGPEFLTYFNYEAQQDKSGLPNDRFSAERPEGSISTLTIQRTEQRDSAMYRCASSVGGVGGYEQFFGPGTRLTVL.

The CDR3 is CASSRNGHGSYEQYF. In nucleotides, the CDR3 is TGTGCCAGCAGTCGAAACGGCCACGGATCCTACGAGCAGTACTTC. The rearrangement links TRBV27 to TRBJ2-1; D is undetermined. The J call may be mistaken, given a closer DNA end match to TRBJ2-7. The CDR3 loop spans 15 amino acids. The germline V gene encodes CDR1 MNHEY and CDR2 SMNVEV (reference sequence).

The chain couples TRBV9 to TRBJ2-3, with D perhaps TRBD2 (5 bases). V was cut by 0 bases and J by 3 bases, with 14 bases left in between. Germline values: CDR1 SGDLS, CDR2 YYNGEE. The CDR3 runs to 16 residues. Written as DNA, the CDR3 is TGTGCCAGCAGCGTAGGGCTAGCCCAGGATACAGATACGCAGTATTTT. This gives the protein CASSVGLAQDTDTQYF. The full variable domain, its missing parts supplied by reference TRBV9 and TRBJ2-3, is DSGVTQTPKHLITATGQRVTLRCSPRSGDLSVYWYQQSLDQGLQFLIQYYNGEERAKGNILERFSAQQFPDLHSELNLSSLELGDSALYFCASSVGLAQDTDTQYFGPGTRLTVL.

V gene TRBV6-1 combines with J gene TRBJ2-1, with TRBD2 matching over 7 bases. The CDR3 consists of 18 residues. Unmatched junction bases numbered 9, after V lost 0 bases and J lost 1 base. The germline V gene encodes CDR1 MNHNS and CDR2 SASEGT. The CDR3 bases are TGTGCCAGCAGTGAAGCGACTGGTTGGGGGGGGTCCTACAATGAGCAGTTCTTC. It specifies CASSEATGWGGSYNEQFF.

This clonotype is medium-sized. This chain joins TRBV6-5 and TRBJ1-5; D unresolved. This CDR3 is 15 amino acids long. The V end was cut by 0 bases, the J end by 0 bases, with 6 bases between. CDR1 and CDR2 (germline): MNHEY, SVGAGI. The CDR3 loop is CASSYSLNSNQPQHF. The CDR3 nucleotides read TGTGCCAGCAGTTACTCACTAAATAGCAATCAGCCCCAGCATTTT.

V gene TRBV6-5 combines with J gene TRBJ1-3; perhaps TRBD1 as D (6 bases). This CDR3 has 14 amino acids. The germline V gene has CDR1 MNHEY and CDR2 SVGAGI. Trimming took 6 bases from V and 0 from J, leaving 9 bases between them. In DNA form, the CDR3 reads TGTGCCAGCAGGCGGGGGCACTCTGGAAACACCATATATTTT. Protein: CASRRGHSGNTIYF.

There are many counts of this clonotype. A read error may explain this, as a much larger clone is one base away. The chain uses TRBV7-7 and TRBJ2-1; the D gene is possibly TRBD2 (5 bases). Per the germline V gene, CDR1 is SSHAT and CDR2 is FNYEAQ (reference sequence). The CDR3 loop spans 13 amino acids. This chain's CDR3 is CASAVGRQETQFF. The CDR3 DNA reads TGTGCTAGCGCAGTGGGTCGGCAAGAGACCCAGTTCTTC.